This TCR beta chain emerged from a study of cytomegalovirus exposure and HLA in healthy donors. The study ran its PCR with 60 Vbeta and 13 Jbeta primers. Per the original methods: Approximately 11 million of the about 80 million unique TCR beta chains counted in a later analysis were shared. Clones were sequenced by immunoSEQ multiplex PCR, and TCRdb holds only the in-frame ones, with some missing. The DNA gave D and trimming, while V, J and clone size come from that table. The repertoire has fewer than 150,000 clones, roughly 79% of them found once; the top ten carry under 3.5%. Germline CDR1 reads SGHTA; CDR2 reads FQGNSA. The CDR3 covers 14 residues. J lost 7 bases, V lost 3 bases, and 4 bases had no gene match. A single count supports this clone. Antigen unknown. The study's findings and limits: Most sequenced TCRs were rare (though some public TCRs occurred in many donors). The study carried out a later analysis of TCR beta sequences. It associated 16,951 of them with specific HLA alleles at a false discovery rate of 0.05. Most subjects had HLA-A and HLA-B alleles reportedly predicted accurately by TCR beta sequences.

This sequence originates from a man aged 25-40 years in good health and CMV-seronegative. The sequencing sample was made of PBMCs. V usage is TRBV7-2 and J usage is TRBJ2-1, with 9 bases aligning to TRBD2. As DNA, the CDR3 is TGTGCCAGCAGCTTTCCTAGCGGGACGAATGAGCAGTTCTTC. As protein: CASSFPSGTNEQFF.